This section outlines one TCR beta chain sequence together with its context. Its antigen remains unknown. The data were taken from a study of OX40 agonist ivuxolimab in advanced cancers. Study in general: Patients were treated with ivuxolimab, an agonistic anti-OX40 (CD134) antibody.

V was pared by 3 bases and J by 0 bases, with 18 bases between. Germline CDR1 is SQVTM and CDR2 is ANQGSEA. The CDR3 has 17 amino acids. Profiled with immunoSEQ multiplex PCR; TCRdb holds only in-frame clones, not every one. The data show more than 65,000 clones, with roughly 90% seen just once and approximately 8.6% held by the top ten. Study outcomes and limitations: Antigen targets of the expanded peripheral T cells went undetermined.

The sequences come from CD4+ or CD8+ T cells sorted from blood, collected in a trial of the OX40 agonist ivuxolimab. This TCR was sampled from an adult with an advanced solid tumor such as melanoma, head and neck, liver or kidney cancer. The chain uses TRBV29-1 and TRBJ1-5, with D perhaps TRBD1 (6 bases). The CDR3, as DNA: TGCAGCGTTGAGGAGGGGGTAGAGGAGTATAGCAATCAGCCCCAGCATTTT. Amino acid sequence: CSVEEGVEEYSNQPQHF.